What follows is one TCR beta chain and its context. Its antigen remains unidentified. This entry belongs to a study of cytomegalovirus exposure and HLA in healthy donors. Study findings and constraints: Researchers reported in a later analysis that common viral pathogens appeared linked to several top clusters. Sequencing had likely introduced a cluster of highly shared sequence variants as an artifact. There were around 160 TCR beta chains listed as cytomegalovirus-associated.

The CDR3 is 15 amino acids. Per the germline V gene, CDR1 is SGHDT and CDR2 is YYEEEE. V was clipped by 4 bases and J by 3 bases, with 17 bases between them. The PCR used 60 Vbeta and 13 Jbeta primers. Authors' methods: Later analysis identified tens of millions of unique TCR beta chains, 8.5 million to 13 million shared. Assay used: immunoSEQ multiplex PCR; TCRdb lists only in-frame clones, some missing. V and J calls and clone size are given by that table; D and trimming were obtained from the DNA. In the table there are 200,000 to 250,000 clones, approximately 80% of which are singletons. This chain links TRBV5-6 with TRBJ2-7; D call uncertain. The sequence was collected from a man aged 50-59 years in good health and CMV-seronegative. Sequenced material: PBMCs. The CDR3: CASSRSGILHYEQYF. The CDR3, as DNA: TGTGCCAGCAGCCGCTCAGGTATACTCCACTACGAGCAGTACTTC.